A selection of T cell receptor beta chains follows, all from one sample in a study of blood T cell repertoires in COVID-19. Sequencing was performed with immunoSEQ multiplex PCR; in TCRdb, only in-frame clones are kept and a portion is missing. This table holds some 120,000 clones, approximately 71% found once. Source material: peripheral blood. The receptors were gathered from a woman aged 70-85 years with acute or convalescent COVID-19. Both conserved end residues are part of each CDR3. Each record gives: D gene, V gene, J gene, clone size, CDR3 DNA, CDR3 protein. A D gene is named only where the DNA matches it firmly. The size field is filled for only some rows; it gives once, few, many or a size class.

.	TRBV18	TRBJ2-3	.	TGTGCCAGCTCTCCGACGGGAAGAGATACGCAGTATTTT	CASSPTGRDTQYF
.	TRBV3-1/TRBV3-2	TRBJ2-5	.	TGTGCCAGCAGCCCCTTGACTCTGGGAGCCCAGTACTTC	CASSPLTLGAQYF
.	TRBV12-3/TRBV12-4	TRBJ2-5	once	TGTGCCAGTCAAAGTACAGGGCGGACCCAGTACTTC	CASQSTGRTQYF
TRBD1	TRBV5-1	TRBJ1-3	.	TGCGCCAGCAGCGCGGGGGACAGGGGGCGCGAATTGAGCTCTGGAAACACCATATATTTT	CASSAGDRGRELSSGNTIYF
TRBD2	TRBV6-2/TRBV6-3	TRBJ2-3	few	TGTGCCAGCAGTTACTCAGCCGCTTTAGCGGGAGTGTTCCCCACAGATACGCAGTATTTT	CASSYSAALAGVFPTDTQYF
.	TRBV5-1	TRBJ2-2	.	TGCGCCAGCAGCTTGGAAACAAGAGGGGAGCTGTTTTTT	CASSLETRGELFF
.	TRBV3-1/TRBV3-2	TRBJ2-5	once	TGTGCCAGCAGCCAAGACCTCACCCAGTACTTC	CASSQDLTQYF
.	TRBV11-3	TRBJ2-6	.	TGTGCCAGCAGCCCGGGCGGGTCTGGGGCCAACGTCCTGACTTTC	CASSPGGSGANVLTF
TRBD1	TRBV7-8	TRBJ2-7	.	TGTGCCAGCAGCTTAAAAAGGACAGGGTACTACGAGCAGTACTTC	CASSLKRTGYYEQYF
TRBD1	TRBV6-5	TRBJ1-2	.	TGTGCCAGCAGTTACGACGGGACAGGGGGCATTGGCTACACCTTC	CASSYDGTGGIGYTF
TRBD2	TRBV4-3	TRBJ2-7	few	TGCGCCAGCAGCCAAGCCCTAGCGGGGGGTTACTACGAGCAGTACTTC	CASSQALAGGYYEQYF
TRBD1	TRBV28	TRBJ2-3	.	TGTGCCAGCAGTTTAGTACAGGGGAGCACAGATACGCAGTATTTT	CASSLVQGSTDTQYF